Listed below are T cell receptor beta chains from one sample, sequenced in a study of T cells in Graves' hyperthyroidism and ophthalmopathy. TCRdb ran MiXCR on the multiplex PCR reads and lists one entry per CDR3 protein. The sample shows hundreds of thousands of distinct CDR3 sequences, around 15% of them seen only once. The sample comprised blood. Source of these receptors: a woman in her thirties with Graves' hyperthyroidism. The CDR3 runs from the conserved cysteine through the conserved F or W. The D gene is left open where the match is weak. Clone size appears in some rows only: once, few, many, or a class for an expanded clone.

j_gene | len | v_gene | d_gene | abundance | CDR3nt | CDR3aa
TRBJ1-3 | 12 | TRBV20-1 | . | many | TGCAGTGCTAGGGACGTGCGGAACACCATATATTTT | CSARDVRNTIYF
TRBJ2-5 | 13 | TRBV20-1 | TRBD2 | few | TGCAGTGCTAGGGGCGGGAGGTGGGAGACCCAGTACTTC | CSARGGRWETQYF
TRBJ1-1 | 14 | TRBV5-1 | TRBD1 | few | TGCGCCAGCACCTCCCAGGGGGGGGGTACTGAAGCTTTCTTT | CASTSQGGGTEAFF
TRBJ1-2 | 14 | TRBV18 | . | . | TGTGCCAGCTCACCGACAGGTGAGGGGCATGGCTACACCTTC | CASSPTGEGHGYTF
TRBJ1-1 | 14 | TRBV7-3 | TRBD1 | many | TGTGCCAGCAGCCAGACAGGGACGAACACTGAAGCTTTCTTT | CASSQTGTNTEAFF
TRBJ1-2 | 13 | TRBV9 | . | few | TGTGCCAGCAGCCTCCGTAGCGGCTATGGCTACACCTTC | CASSLRSGYGYTF
TRBJ1-1 | 12 | TRBV6-1 | . | . | TGTGCCAGCAGTCTAGGCTCGTCTGAAGCTTTCTTT | CASSLGSSEAFF
TRBJ2-5 | 13 | TRBV7-2 | . | few | TGTGCCAGCAGCTTAAGTACTTCTGGGACCCAGTACTTC | CASSLSTSGTQYF
TRBJ2-3 | 12 | TRBV2 | . | . | TGTGCCAGCAGTGCAGAGGGGGTACCGCAGTATTTT | CASSAEGVPQYF
TRBJ1-2 | 14 | TRBV3-1 | . | many | TGTGCCAGCAGCCAAGAATCCGGGGGCTATGGCTACACCTTC | CASSQESGGYGYTF
TRBJ2-7 | 15 | TRBV4-2 | TRBD1 | few | TGTGCCAGCAGCCAGGAGGACAGGGGTGTAGTCGAGCAGTACTTC | CASSQEDRGVVEQYF
TRBJ2-7 | 14 | TRBV28 | TRBD2 | many | TGTGCCAGCAGTATGGGACTAGCCCCCTACGAGCAGTACTTC | CASSMGLAPYEQYF
TRBJ2-1 | 16 | TRBV5-6 | . | few | TGTGCCAGCAGCATCGGGACTTCCTACTCCTACAATGAGCAGTTCTTC | CASSIGTSYSYNEQFF
TRBJ2-4 | 15 | TRBV28 | TRBD1 | few | TGTGCCAGCAGCACGCCCGGGACAGCTCAAAACATTCAGTACTTC | CASSTPGTAQNIQYF